A selection of T cell receptor beta chains follows, all from one sample in a study of cytomegalovirus exposure and HLA in healthy donors. TCRdb keeps only in-frame clones here, not all; method: immunoSEQ multiplex PCR. Among 150,000 to 200,000 clones listed, about four fifths were seen once. Sequenced sample: PBMCs. These TCRs come from a male donor in good health and CMV-seropositive. The CDR3 runs from the conserved cysteine through the conserved F or W. Each record gives: V gene, D gene, J gene, CDR3 protein. A D gene is named only where the DNA matches it firmly.

TRBV13	TRBD1	TRBJ2-5	CASSSKQGAWETQYF
TRBV5-1	TRBD1	TRBJ2-7	CASSPGRGTDYEQYF
TRBV5-8	NA	TRBJ2-7	CASSLAGIYEQYF
TRBV7-2	NA	TRBJ1-2	CASSSGIGGYTF
TRBV10-3	TRBD2	TRBJ2-2	CAISEAGGKTGELFF
TRBV25-1	NA	TRBJ1-1	CASSGPDREAFF
TRBV23-1	TRBD1	TRBJ2-6	CASSQSTGQGALWANVLTF
TRBV5-6	TRBD1	TRBJ2-7	CASSLVPGTGGAEQYF
TRBV4-1	NA	TRBJ2-7	CASSPSGHALYEQYF
TRBV6-5	TRBD1	TRBJ1-2	CASSLGQGRSYGYTF
TRBV29-1	NA	TRBJ2-1	CSVAVALSYNEQFF
TRBV6-1	NA	TRBJ2-1	CASSEYPGNEQFF
TRBV30	TRBD1	TRBJ1-1	CAWSVGAGGIENTEAFF